The entry below describes one T cell receptor beta chain. Its antigen is not identified. These data are taken from a study of cytomegalovirus exposure and HLA in healthy donors. Study-level results: Reports state that TCR beta sequences accurately predicted most subjects' HLA-A and HLA-B alleles. In an earlier analysis, about 87% or about 30%: the productive usage of most TCR beta V segments. TCR sequences were mostly rare, though some public TCRs occurred in many donors.

In nominal health when sampled, donors likely had unrecorded immune exposures nonetheless. A multiplex PCR was run with 60 Vbeta primers and 13 Jbeta primers. Measured with immunoSEQ multiplex PCR; TCRdb has only the in-frame clones, and not every one. The data show tens of thousands of clones, over 9% seen once. Sequenced material: PBMCs. The sequence was collected from a man in his sixties in good health and CMV-seropositive.

The CDR3 DNA reads as TGTGCCAGCAGTCAGGAACCTACAGGGTTCTCCTACGAGCAGTACTTC. Translation gives CASSQEPTGFSYEQYF. The rearrangement links TRBV9 to TRBJ2-7; D is possibly TRBD1 (6 bases). The CDR3 extends over 16 amino acids. Germline V gene data show CDR1 as SGDLS and CDR2 as YYNGEE. The ends were cut back, 5 bases at V and 0 bases at J, with 18 bases in the middle.